The present T cell receptor beta chain was sequenced within a study of human T cells and chemical hapten exposure. Study-wide context: TCR yields per sample varied, mainly owing to small pooled library volume differences. Study-wide results and limits: Those TCRs sitting above 1 in 1000 frequency stayed the same with DPC sensitization.

The CDR3 runs to 14 residues. Germline values: CDR1 DFQATT, CDR2 SNEGSKA (reference sequence). Deletions cut 5 bases from V and 0 bases from J, with 11 bases between. Unfractionated whole blood was the source of the extracted total RNA. Separate cDNA molecules received unique molecular identifiers, which the library attached to them. How the authors handled the data: Between 23,224 and 690,600 TCRs appeared in each sample, and the median stood at roughly 100,000. TCRdb reprocessed the 5' RACE reads with MiXCR, giving one entry per CDR3 protein. These V and J calls originate from TCRdb's pipeline instead of the authors' own analysis. Among about 81,000 distinct CDR3 sequences, roughly 8.4% were seen once, and the ten largest hold 2% to 2.5%. Concerning this clonotype itself: Its antigen is unknown.

The clonotype was recovered from a male donor in good health. The V gene is TRBV20-1, the J gene TRBJ1-3, with a weak D call TRBD1 (5 bases). CDR3 protein: CSARDRDSGNTIYF. The DNA of the CDR3 is TGCAGTGCTCGGGACCGCGACTCTGGAAACACCATATATTTT.